The present entry profiles one TCR beta chain with its context. What it binds is unknown. The sample comes from a study of cytomegalovirus exposure and HLA in healthy donors. This table comes from immunoSEQ multiplex PCR, and its TCRdb copy is limited to in-frame clones, with some not included. The sample shows 150,000 or so clones, about 86% of them seen only once. The CDR3 consists of 15 residues. In germline, CDR1 is MRHNA, CDR2 SNTAGT. Trimming took off 6 bases at V and 7 bases at J, with 21 bases between the two ends. Study outcomes and limitations: Investigators reported over 150 TCR beta chains as tied to cytomegalovirus. The tendency of first-cohort TCR clusters to co-occur in the 120 or so validation repertoires emerged from a later analysis.

The sample was PBMCs. The chain has TRBV6-4 and TRBJ1-2, with D perhaps TRBD1 (6 bases). The sequence was collected from a man between 18 and 29 years old in good health and CMV-seropositive. CDR3 loop: CASSPVGGLKGGYTF. As DNA, the CDR3 is TGTGCCAGCAGCCCCGTCGGGGGGCTTAAAGGTGGCTACACCTTC.